The present T cell receptor beta chain was sequenced within a study of shared clonotypes between healthy human individuals. Study results and limitations: Blood was the only sampled material, and tissue repertoires likely differ.

V dropped 6 bases and J dropped 2; count of bases not matched to a gene: 19. CDR3 size: 19 residues. CDR1 LNHDA and CDR2 SQIVND come from the germline V gene (reference sequence). Clones were read by immunoSEQ multiplex PCR, and TCRdb kept only the in-frame ones, dropping some. This sample yields some 740,000 clones, of which about 91% are seen a single time; under 30% belongs to the top ten. For this clone: Its antigen is unknown.

CD8 cells regarded as naive lacked CD45RO, were positively chosen for CCR7, and omitted terminally differentiated effector memory CD45RA+ cells. The donor cohort consisted entirely of Caucasian adults residing in Nashville, Tennessee. The chain recombines TRBV19 with TRBJ1-2, with 9 bases aligning to TRBD1. The specimen was naive CD8+ T cells sorted from blood. The clonotype originates from a man under 40 in good health. CDR3 DNA: TGTGCCAGTAGCCCTTTTTTGTGGGGACAGGGAGGGGAAAACTATGGCTACACCTTC. This encodes CASSPFLWGQGGENYGYTF.